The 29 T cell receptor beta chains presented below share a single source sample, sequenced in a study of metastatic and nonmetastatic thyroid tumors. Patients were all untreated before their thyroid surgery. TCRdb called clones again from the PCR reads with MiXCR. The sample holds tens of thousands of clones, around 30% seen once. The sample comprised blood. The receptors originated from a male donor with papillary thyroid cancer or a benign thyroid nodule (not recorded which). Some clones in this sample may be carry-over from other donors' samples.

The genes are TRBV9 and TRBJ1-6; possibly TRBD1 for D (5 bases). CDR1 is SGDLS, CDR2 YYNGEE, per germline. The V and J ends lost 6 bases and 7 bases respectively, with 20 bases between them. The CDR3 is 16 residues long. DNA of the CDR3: TGTGCCAGCACCGGAGAGGGTCCAGGGAGCAATTCACCCCTCCACTTT. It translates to CASTGEGPGSNSPLHF.

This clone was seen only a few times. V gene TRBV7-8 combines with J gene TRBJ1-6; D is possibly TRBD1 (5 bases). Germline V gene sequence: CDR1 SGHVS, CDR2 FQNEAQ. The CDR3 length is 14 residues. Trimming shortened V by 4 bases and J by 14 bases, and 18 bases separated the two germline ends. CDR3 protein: CASSSRSLQGALHF. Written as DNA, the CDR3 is TGTGCCAGCAGCTCCCGGTCCCTCCAGGGAGCCCTCCACTTT.

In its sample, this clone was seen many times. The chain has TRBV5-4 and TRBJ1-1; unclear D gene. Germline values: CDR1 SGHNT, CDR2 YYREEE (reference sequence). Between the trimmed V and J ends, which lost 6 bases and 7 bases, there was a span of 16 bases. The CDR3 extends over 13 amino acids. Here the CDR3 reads CASTWERMGEAFF. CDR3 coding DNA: TGTGCCAGCACCTGGGAGAGGATGGGTGAAGCTTTCTTT.

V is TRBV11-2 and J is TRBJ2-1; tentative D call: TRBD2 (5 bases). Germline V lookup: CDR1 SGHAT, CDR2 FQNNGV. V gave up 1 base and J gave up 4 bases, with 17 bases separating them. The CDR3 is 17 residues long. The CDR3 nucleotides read TGTGCCAGCAGCTTAGTATATCTCAGCGGATTTTACAATGAGCAGTTCTTC. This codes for CASSLVYLSGFYNEQFF.

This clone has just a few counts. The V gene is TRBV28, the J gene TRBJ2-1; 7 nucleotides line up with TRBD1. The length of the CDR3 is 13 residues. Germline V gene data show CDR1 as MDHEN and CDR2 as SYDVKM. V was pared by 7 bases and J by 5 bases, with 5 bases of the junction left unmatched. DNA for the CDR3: TGTGCCAGCACAGGGGGTTTCCACAATGAGCAGTTCTTC. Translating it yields CASTGGFHNEQFF.

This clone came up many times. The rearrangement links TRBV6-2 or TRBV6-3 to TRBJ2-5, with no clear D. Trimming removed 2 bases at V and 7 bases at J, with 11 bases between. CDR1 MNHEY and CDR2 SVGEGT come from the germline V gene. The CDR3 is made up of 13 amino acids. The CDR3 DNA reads TGTGCCAGCAGTTACGGGTTGCCGGGGACCCAGTACTTC. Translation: CASSYGLPGTQYF.

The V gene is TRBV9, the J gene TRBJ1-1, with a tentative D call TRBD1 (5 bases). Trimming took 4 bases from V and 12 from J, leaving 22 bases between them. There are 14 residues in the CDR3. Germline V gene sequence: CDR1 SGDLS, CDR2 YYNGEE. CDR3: CASSSSRDYGISFF. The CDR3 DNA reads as TGTGCCAGCAGCTCGTCGAGGGACTATGGAATATCTTTCTTT.

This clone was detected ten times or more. Here the CDR3 DNA reads TGTGCCTGGAGTGAGCCCCAGGGCAATCAGCCCCAGCATTTT. It yields the protein CAWSEPQGNQPQHF. The chain carries TRBV30 and TRBJ1-5; D is undetermined. Trimming removed 1 base at V and 2 bases at J, with 9 bases between. This CDR3 has 14 amino acids. From germline, CDR1 is GTSNPN and CDR2 SVGIG (reference sequence).

CDR3 DNA sequence: TGCAGTGCCCCTCCCCCCCAGGGAATCTTGGAGCAGTTCTTC. Protein: CSAPPPQGILEQFF. The rearrangement links TRBV20-1 to TRBJ2-1, with a weak D call TRBD1 (5 bases). Germline V lookup: CDR1 DFQATT, CDR2 SNEGSKA (reference sequence). This CDR3 is 14 amino acids long. The V gene lost 6 bases and the J gene lost 10 bases, with 22 bases spanning the gap.

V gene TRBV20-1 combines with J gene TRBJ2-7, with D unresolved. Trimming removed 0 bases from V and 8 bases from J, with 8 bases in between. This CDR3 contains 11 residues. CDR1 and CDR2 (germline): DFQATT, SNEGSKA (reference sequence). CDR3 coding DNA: TGCAGTGCTAGAGATGGGTTGAAGCAGTACTTC. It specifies CSARDGLKQYF.

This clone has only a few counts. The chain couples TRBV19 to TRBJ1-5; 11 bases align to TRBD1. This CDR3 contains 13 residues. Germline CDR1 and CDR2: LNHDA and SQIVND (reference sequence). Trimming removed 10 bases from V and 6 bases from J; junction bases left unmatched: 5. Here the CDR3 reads CATAGTGGQPQHF. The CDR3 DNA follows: TGTGCCACCGCCGGGACAGGGGGTCAGCCCCAGCATTTT.

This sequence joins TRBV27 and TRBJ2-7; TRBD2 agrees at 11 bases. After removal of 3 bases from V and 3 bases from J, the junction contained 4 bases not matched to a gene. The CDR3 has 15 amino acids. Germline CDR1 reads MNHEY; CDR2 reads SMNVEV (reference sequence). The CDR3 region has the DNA TGTGCCAGCAGTTTGGACGGGACTAGCGGCTACGAGCAGTACTTC. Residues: CASSLDGTSGYEQYF.

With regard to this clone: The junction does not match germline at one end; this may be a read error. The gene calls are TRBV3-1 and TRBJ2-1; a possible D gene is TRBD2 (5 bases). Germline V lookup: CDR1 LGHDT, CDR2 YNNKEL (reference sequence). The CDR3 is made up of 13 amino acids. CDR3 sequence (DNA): TGTGCCATCAGCCAAGCGGCAAGTAACGATCAGTTCTTC. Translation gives CAISQAASNDQFF.

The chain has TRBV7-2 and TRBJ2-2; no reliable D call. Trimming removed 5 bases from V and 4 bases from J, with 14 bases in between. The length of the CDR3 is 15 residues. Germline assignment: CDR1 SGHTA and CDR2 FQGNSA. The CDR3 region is CASSLHSGGTGELFF. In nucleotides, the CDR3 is TGTGCCAGCAGCCTACATTCGGGCGGCACCGGGGAGCTGTTTTTT.

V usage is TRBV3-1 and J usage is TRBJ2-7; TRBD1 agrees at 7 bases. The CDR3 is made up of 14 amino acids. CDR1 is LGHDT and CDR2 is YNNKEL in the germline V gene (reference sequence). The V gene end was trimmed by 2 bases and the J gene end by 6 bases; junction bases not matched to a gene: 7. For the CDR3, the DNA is TGTGCCAGCAGCCAACGAACAGGGGACGCCGAGCAGTACTTC. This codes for CASSQRTGDAEQYF.

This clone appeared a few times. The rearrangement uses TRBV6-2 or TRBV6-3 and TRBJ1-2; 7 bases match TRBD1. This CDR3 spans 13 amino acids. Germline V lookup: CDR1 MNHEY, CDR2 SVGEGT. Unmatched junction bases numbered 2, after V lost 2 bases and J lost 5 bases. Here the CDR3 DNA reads TGTGCCAGCAGTTACGACAGGGATTATGGCTACACCTTC. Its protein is CASSYDRDYGYTF.

The CDR3 nucleotides read TGCGCCAGCCAAGGGACTAGCGGGAGGGGAAATGAGCAGTTCTTC. Translated, it gives CASQGTSGRGNEQFF. V gene TRBV5-1 combines with J gene TRBJ2-1; 16 bases fit TRBD2. J lost 7 bases, V lost 7 bases, and 5 bases had no gene match. Germline V gives CDR1 SGHRS, CDR2 YFSETQ. This CDR3 spans 15 amino acids.

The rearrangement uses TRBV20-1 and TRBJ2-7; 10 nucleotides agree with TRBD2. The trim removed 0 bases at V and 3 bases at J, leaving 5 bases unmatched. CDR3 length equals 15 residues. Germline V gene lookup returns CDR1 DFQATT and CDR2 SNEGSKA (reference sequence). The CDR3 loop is CSARDGLAEVYEQYF. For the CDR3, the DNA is TGCAGTGCTAGAGATGGACTAGCGGAAGTCTACGAGCAGTACTTC.

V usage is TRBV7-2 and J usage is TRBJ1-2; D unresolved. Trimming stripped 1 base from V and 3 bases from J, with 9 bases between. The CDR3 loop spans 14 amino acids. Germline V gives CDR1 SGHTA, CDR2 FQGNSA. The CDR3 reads CASSLGGMDYGYTF. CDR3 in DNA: TGTGCCAGCAGCTTAGGGGGAATGGACTATGGCTACACCTTC. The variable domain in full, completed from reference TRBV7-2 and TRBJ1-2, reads GAGVSQSPSNKVTEKGKDVELRCDPISGHTALYWYRQSLGQGLEFLIYFQGNSAPDKSGLPSDRFSAERTGGSVSTLTIQRTQQEDSAVYLCASSLGGMDYGYTFGSGTRLTVV.

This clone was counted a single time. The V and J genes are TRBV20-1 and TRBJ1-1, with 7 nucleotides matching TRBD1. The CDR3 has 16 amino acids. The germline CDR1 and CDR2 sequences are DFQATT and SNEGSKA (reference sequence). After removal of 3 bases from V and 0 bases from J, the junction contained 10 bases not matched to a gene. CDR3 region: CSASAGTVKMNTEAFF. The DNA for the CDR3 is TGCAGTGCTAGTGCCGGGACAGTGAAAATGAACACTGAAGCTTTCTTT.

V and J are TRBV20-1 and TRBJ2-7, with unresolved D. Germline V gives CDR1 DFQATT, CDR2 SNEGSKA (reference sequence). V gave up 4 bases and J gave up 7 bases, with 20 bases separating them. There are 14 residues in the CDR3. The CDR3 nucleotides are TGCAGTGCTATCCACCCGGGCCAAACCCGGGAGCAGTACTTC. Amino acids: CSAIHPGQTREQYF.

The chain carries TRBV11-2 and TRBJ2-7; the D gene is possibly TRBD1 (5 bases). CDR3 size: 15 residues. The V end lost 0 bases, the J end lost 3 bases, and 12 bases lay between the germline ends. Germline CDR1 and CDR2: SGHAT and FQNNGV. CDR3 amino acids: CASSLERDSHYEQYF. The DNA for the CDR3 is TGTGCCAGCAGCTTAGAGAGAGACAGCCACTACGAGCAGTACTTC. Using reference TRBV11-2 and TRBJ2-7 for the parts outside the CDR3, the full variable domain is EAGVAQSPRYKIIEKRQSVAFWCNPISGHATLYWYQQILGQGPKLLIQFQNNGVVDDSQLPKDRFSAERLKGVDSTLKIQPAKLEDSAVYLCASSLERDSHYEQYFGPGTRLTVT.

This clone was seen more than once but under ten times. CDR3 in amino acids: CASSHLGYEQYF. In DNA, the CDR3 is TGTGCCAGCAGCCATTTGGGGTACGAGCAGTACTTC. The chain has TRBV3-1 and TRBJ2-7, with D hard to call. The length of the CDR3 is 12 residues. The germline V and J ends were trimmed by 3 bases and 4 bases, with 7 bases remaining between them. Germline CDR1 reads LGHDT; CDR2 reads YNNKEL (reference sequence).

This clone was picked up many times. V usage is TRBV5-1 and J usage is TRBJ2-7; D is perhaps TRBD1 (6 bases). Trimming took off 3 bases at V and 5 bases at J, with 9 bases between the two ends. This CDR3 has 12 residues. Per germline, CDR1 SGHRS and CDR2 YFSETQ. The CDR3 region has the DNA TGCGCCAGCAGCTGGGGACAAAACGAGCAGTACTTC. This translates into CASSWGQNEQYF.

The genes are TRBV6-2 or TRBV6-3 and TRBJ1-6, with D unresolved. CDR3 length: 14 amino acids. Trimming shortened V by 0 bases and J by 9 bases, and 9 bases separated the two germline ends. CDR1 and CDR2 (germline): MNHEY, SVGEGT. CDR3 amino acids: CASSYSIPSSPLHF. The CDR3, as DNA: TGTGCCAGCAGTTACTCGATACCAAGTTCACCCCTCCACTTT.

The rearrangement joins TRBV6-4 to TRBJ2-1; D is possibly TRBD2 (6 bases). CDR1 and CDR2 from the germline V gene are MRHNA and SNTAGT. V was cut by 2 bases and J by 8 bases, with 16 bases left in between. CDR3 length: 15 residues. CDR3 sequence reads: CASSDPGLGMDEQFF. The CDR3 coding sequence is TGTGCCAGCAGTGACCCGGGACTGGGGATGGATGAGCAGTTCTTC.

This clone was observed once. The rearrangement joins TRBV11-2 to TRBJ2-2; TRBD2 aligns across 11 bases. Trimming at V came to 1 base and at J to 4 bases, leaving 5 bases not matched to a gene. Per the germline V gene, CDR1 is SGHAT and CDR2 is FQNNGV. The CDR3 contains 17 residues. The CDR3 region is CASSLGLAGPGTGELFF. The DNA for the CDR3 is TGTGCCAGCAGCTTAGGACTAGCGGGACCGGGCACCGGGGAGCTGTTTTTT. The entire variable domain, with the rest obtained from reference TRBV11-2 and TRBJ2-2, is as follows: EAGVAQSPRYKIIEKRQSVAFWCNPISGHATLYWYQQILGQGPKLLIQFQNNGVVDDSQLPKDRFSAERLKGVDSTLKIQPAKLEDSAVYLCASSLGLAGPGTGELFFGEGSRLTVL.

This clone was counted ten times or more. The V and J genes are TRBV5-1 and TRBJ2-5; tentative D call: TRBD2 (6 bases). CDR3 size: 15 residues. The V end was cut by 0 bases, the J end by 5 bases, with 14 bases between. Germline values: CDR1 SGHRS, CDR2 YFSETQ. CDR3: CASSLAGREVETQYF. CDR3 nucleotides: TGCGCCAGCAGCTTGGCCGGCAGGGAGGTGGAGACCCAGTACTTC.

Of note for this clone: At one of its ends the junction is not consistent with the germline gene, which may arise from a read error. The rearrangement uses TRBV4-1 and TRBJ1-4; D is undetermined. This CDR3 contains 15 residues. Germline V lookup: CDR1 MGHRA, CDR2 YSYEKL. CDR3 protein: CASSQVARDNEELFF. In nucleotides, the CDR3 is TGCGCCAGCAGCCAAGTGGCCCGAGATAATGAAGAACTGTTTTTT.